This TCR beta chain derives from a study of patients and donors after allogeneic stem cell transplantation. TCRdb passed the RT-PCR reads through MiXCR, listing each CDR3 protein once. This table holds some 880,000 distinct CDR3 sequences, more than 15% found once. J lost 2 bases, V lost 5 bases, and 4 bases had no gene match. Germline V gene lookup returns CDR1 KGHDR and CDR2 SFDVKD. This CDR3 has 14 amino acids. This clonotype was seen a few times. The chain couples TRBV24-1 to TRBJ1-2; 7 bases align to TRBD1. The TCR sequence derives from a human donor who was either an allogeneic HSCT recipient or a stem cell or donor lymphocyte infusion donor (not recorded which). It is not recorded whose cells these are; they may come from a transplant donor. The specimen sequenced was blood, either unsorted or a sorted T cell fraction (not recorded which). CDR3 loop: CATSVRGQNYGYTF. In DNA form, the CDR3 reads TGTGCCACCAGTGTGAGGGGACAGAACTATGGCTACACCTTC.